The TCR beta chain described here comes from a study of T cells in Graves' hyperthyroidism and ophthalmopathy. From RNA transcripts, TCR beta CDR3 regions were amplified. Researchers ran a first-round RT-PCR on the TCR CDR3 using the HTBI primer set. Each CDR3 protein is one row after TCRdb ran MiXCR on the multiplex PCR reads. The sample comprises about 460,000 distinct CDR3 sequences, 20% to 25% of which are singletons, and around 47% rests with the top ten. Trimming pared 6 bases from V and 0 bases from J, leaving 11 bases between. Germline V gene data show CDR1 as SNHLY and CDR2 as FYNNEI. CDR3 length: 15 residues. This clonotype has a handful of counts. Its cognate antigen is unknown. Ophthalmopathy patients all had a Clinical Activity Score of at least 3, a NOSPECS grade of at least 4 and disease under 3 months old. Those patients with uncontrolled infection, other autoimmune disease, pregnancy or lactation were excluded.

Study findings and constraints: It was a median approximately 7.1 months before onset that the model predicted ophthalmopathy.

The sequenced sample was blood. The TCR sequence derives from a woman aged 70-85 years with Graves' ophthalmopathy. This chain uses TRBV2 with TRBJ1-4, with D unresolved. This CDR3 reads CASRIEGATNEKLFF. CDR3 sequence (DNA): TGTGCCAGCAGAATAGAGGGAGCAACTAATGAAAAACTGTTTTTT.